A selection of T cell receptor beta chains follows, all from one sample in a study of blood T cells in healthy people across ages. MiXCR, run by TCRdb on the 5' RACE reads, gives a single entry per CDR3 protein. This repertoire shows roughly 730,000 distinct CDR3 sequences, around 50% found once; its top ten account for roughly 25%. The sample was blood. These receptors were collected from a middle-aged man in good health. Both conserved end residues are part of each CDR3. Each record gives: clone size, J gene, D gene, V gene, CDR3 protein, CDR3 DNA. The D gene is left open where the match is weak. The size entry is marked missing in some rows and otherwise reads once, few, many or a size class.

abundance: once
j_gene: TRBJ1-4
d_gene: NA
v_gene: TRBV27
CDR3aa: CASSLGRGDEKLFF
CDR3nt: TGTGCCAGCAGTTTAGGCCGTGGCGATGAAAAACTGTTTTTT

abundance: NA
j_gene: TRBJ2-7
d_gene: NA
v_gene: TRBV20-1
CDR3aa: CSAIPFRASLSTEQYF
CDR3nt: TGCAGTGCGATACCCTTTAGAGCGTCCCTCTCAACGGAGCAGTACTTC

abundance: NA
j_gene: TRBJ1-1
d_gene: TRBD1
v_gene: TRBV18
CDR3aa: CASSPGQGIGEAFF
CDR3nt: TGTGCCAGCTCGCCAGGACAGGGTATTGGTGAAGCTTTCTTT

abundance: few
j_gene: TRBJ2-3
d_gene: NA
v_gene: TRBV7-9
CDR3aa: CASSLATDTDTQYF
CDR3nt: TGTGCCAGCAGCTTAGCGACAGACACAGATACGCAGTATTTT

abundance: few
j_gene: TRBJ2-7
d_gene: NA
v_gene: TRBV6-4
CDR3aa: CASRRTGTYWYEQYF
CDR3nt: TGTGCCAGCAGAAGAACCGGGACTTATTGGTACGAGCAGTACTTC

abundance: NA
j_gene: TRBJ1-2
d_gene: NA
v_gene: TRBV10-3
CDR3aa: CAIGGANYGYTF
CDR3nt: TGTGCCATCGGGGGGGCTAACTATGGCTACACCTTC

abundance: NA
j_gene: TRBJ2-3
d_gene: TRBD1
v_gene: TRBV6-4
CDR3aa: CASSRGTGAADTQYF
CDR3nt: TGTGCCAGCAGCAGAGGGACAGGGGCCGCAGATACGCAGTATTTT

abundance: NA
j_gene: TRBJ2-4
d_gene: TRBD2
v_gene: TRBV20-1
CDR3aa: CSASPPLAGAINIQYF
CDR3nt: TGCAGTGCTAGCCCCCCTCTAGCGGGAGCCATAAACATTCAGTACTTC

abundance: once
j_gene: TRBJ2-7
d_gene: TRBD2
v_gene: TRBV6-5
CDR3aa: CASSSAGRPSYEQYF
CDR3nt: TGTGCCAGCAGTTCCGCCGGGAGGCCCTCCTACGAGCAGTACTTC

abundance: NA
j_gene: TRBJ2-3
d_gene: TRBD2
v_gene: TRBV5-1
CDR3aa: CASTPLAGDSADTQYF
CDR3nt: TGCGCCAGCACCCCACTAGCGGGGGACTCAGCAGATACGCAGTATTTT

abundance: few
j_gene: TRBJ2-3
d_gene: TRBD1
v_gene: TRBV12-3/TRBV12-4
CDR3aa: CASRTGTESPDTQYF
CDR3nt: TGTGCCAGCAGGACCGGGACAGAGAGCCCAGATACGCAGTATTTT

abundance: NA
j_gene: TRBJ2-6
d_gene: NA
v_gene: TRBV27
CDR3aa: CAISPFSGANVLTF
CDR3nt: TGTGCCATATCCCCCTTCTCTGGGGCCAACGTCCTGACTTTC

abundance: NA
j_gene: TRBJ2-6
d_gene: NA
v_gene: TRBV29-1
CDR3aa: CSVSPPSGANVLTF
CDR3nt: TGCAGCGTTTCCCCCCCCTCTGGGGCCAACGTCCTGACTTTC

abundance: NA
j_gene: TRBJ1-2
d_gene: NA
v_gene: TRBV20-1
CDR3aa: CSAPRSGVNYGYTF
CDR3nt: TGCAGTGCCCCTCGGTCGGGGGTGAACTATGGCTACACCTTC

abundance: NA
j_gene: TRBJ1-2
d_gene: NA
v_gene: TRBV29-1
CDR3aa: CSVGGGHGYTF
CDR3nt: TGCAGCGTTGGCGGGGGGCACGGCTACACCTTC

abundance: NA
j_gene: TRBJ1-2
d_gene: TRBD1
v_gene: TRBV28
CDR3aa: CASRPHRGVSYGYTF
CDR3nt: TGTGCCAGCAGGCCCCACAGGGGGGTGAGCTATGGCTACACCTTC

abundance: NA
j_gene: TRBJ2-2
d_gene: NA
v_gene: TRBV4-2
CDR3aa: CASSREGDGVNTGELFF
CDR3nt: TGTGCCAGCAGCCGGGAGGGGGACGGGGTCAACACCGGGGAGCTGTTTTTT

abundance: few
j_gene: TRBJ2-3
d_gene: NA
v_gene: TRBV24-1
CDR3aa: CATSDFQGGTDTQYF
CDR3nt: TGTGCCACCAGTGATTTTCAGGGAGGAACAGATACGCAGTATTTT

abundance: few
j_gene: TRBJ2-6
d_gene: NA
v_gene: TRBV7-2
CDR3aa: CASSYNTGSHSGANVLTF
CDR3nt: TGTGCCAGCAGCTATAACACAGGGTCCCACTCTGGGGCCAACGTCCTGACTTTC

abundance: few
j_gene: TRBJ2-7
d_gene: TRBD2
v_gene: TRBV9
CDR3aa: CASSPPGRTSGTDEQYF
CDR3nt: TGTGCCAGCAGCCCTCCGGGCCGGACTAGCGGGACCGACGAGCAGTACTTC

abundance: once
j_gene: TRBJ2-1
d_gene: NA
v_gene: TRBV24-1
CDR3aa: CATSDRGSHEQFF
CDR3nt: TGTGCCACCAGTGATAGGGGGTCTCATGAGCAGTTCTTC

abundance: NA
j_gene: TRBJ2-3
d_gene: NA
v_gene: TRBV29-1
CDR3aa: CSVKTLHADTQYF
CDR3nt: TGCAGCGTTAAAACACTGCATGCAGATACGCAGTATTTT

abundance: few
j_gene: TRBJ2-4
d_gene: TRBD1
v_gene: TRBV27
CDR3aa: CASSLDRASNIQYF
CDR3nt: TGTGCCAGCAGTTTAGACAGGGCTTCTAACATTCAGTACTTC

abundance: few
j_gene: TRBJ2-5
d_gene: TRBD1
v_gene: TRBV20-1
CDR3aa: CSAVPDRGTWETQYF
CDR3nt: TGCAGTGCAGTCCCGGACAGGGGAACCTGGGAGACCCAGTACTTC

abundance: once
j_gene: TRBJ2-1
d_gene: NA
v_gene: TRBV4-1
CDR3aa: CASSQAPWNEQFF
CDR3nt: TGCGCCAGCAGCCAAGCCCCCTGGAATGAGCAGTTCTTC

abundance: NA
j_gene: TRBJ2-3
d_gene: TRBD2
v_gene: TRBV11-2
CDR3aa: CATSTSGRVDTQYF
CDR3nt: TGTGCCACCTCAACTAGCGGGAGAGTGGATACGCAGTATTTT

abundance: NA
j_gene: TRBJ2-6
d_gene: NA
v_gene: TRBV7-3
CDR3aa: CASSLKQGWANVLTF
CDR3nt: TGTGCCAGCAGCTTAAAACAGGGATGGGCCAACGTCCTGACTTTC

abundance: NA
j_gene: TRBJ1-5
d_gene: NA
v_gene: TRBV20-1
CDR3aa: CSATGTTSNQPQHF
CDR3nt: TGCAGTGCAACCGGGACGACTTCTAATCAGCCCCAGCATTTT

abundance: NA
j_gene: TRBJ2-5
d_gene: NA
v_gene: TRBV18
CDR3aa: CASSPPVQGETQYF
CDR3nt: TGTGCCAGCTCACCACCGGTCCAGGGAGAGACCCAGTACTTC

abundance: few
j_gene: TRBJ2-7
d_gene: NA
v_gene: TRBV28
CDR3aa: CASSRFGGPYEQYF
CDR3nt: TGTGCCAGCAGCAGGTTCGGGGGTCCCTACGAGCAGTACTTC

abundance: NA
j_gene: TRBJ1-5
d_gene: NA
v_gene: TRBV20-1
CDR3aa: CSARPRGFSNQPQHF
CDR3nt: TGCAGTGCTAGACCCAGGGGATTCAGCAATCAGCCCCAGCATTTT

abundance: NA
j_gene: TRBJ1-2
d_gene: NA
v_gene: TRBV28
CDR3aa: CASSLNPGGYTF
CDR3nt: TGTGCCAGCAGTTTAAACCCTGGTGGCTACACCTTC

abundance: NA
j_gene: TRBJ2-1
d_gene: TRBD2
v_gene: TRBV20-1
CDR3aa: CSAPGGGPNAYNEQFF
CDR3nt: TGCAGTGCTCCAGGCGGGGGTCCTAACGCCTACAATGAGCAGTTCTTC

abundance: NA
j_gene: TRBJ2-2
d_gene: NA
v_gene: TRBV7-3
CDR3aa: CASSLLGPKQEMFF
CDR3nt: TGTGCCAGCAGCTTACTGGGGCCAAAACAGGAGATGTTTTTT

abundance: few
j_gene: TRBJ2-2
d_gene: NA
v_gene: TRBV7-9
CDR3aa: CASSSGLNTGELFF
CDR3nt: TGTGCCAGCAGCTCGGGACTTAACACCGGGGAGCTGTTTTTT

abundance: NA
j_gene: TRBJ2-5
d_gene: TRBD2
v_gene: TRBV2
CDR3aa: CASSDSGETQYF
CDR3nt: TGTGCCAGCAGTGATAGCGGGGAGACCCAGTACTTC

abundance: few
j_gene: TRBJ1-1
d_gene: NA
v_gene: TRBV20-1
CDR3aa: CSATQRMNTEAFF
CDR3nt: TGCAGTGCTACGCAACGCATGAACACTGAAGCTTTCTTT

abundance: NA
j_gene: TRBJ2-1
d_gene: TRBD2
v_gene: TRBV7-3
CDR3aa: CASSLARAGGPGNEQFF
CDR3nt: TGTGCCAGCAGCTTAGCCCGGGCGGGAGGGCCAGGGAATGAGCAGTTCTTC

abundance: NA
j_gene: TRBJ2-5
d_gene: TRBD1
v_gene: TRBV28
CDR3aa: CASSGTAWESTQYF
CDR3nt: TGTGCCAGCAGTGGGACAGCCTGGGAATCGACCCAGTACTTC

abundance: NA
j_gene: TRBJ1-2
d_gene: NA
v_gene: TRBV7-3
CDR3aa: CASSHDAGSGYTF
CDR3nt: TGTGCCAGCAGCCACGATGCAGGGTCGGGCTACACCTTC

abundance: once
j_gene: TRBJ1-5
d_gene: NA
v_gene: TRBV7-9
CDR3aa: CASSLGYTEPQHF
CDR3nt: TGTGCCAGCAGCTTAGGCTACACCGAGCCCCAGCATTTT

abundance: few
j_gene: TRBJ1-6
d_gene: TRBD1
v_gene: TRBV25-1
CDR3aa: CASSGRGDNSPLHF
CDR3nt: TGTGCCAGCAGTGGCAGGGGGGATAATTCACCCCTCCACTTT

abundance: NA
j_gene: TRBJ2-5
d_gene: TRBD2
v_gene: TRBV20-1
CDR3aa: CSAVGGETQYF
CDR3nt: TGCAGTGCAGTGGGGGGGGAGACCCAGTACTTC

abundance: NA
j_gene: TRBJ2-7
d_gene: TRBD1
v_gene: TRBV2
CDR3aa: CASSVETGGGEQYF
CDR3nt: TGTGCCAGCAGTGTTGAGACAGGGGGCGGCGAGCAGTACTTC

abundance: NA
j_gene: TRBJ2-5
d_gene: TRBD2
v_gene: TRBV6-2/TRBV6-3
CDR3aa: CASSYWAGGSQETQYF
CDR3nt: TGTGCCAGCAGTTACTGGGCGGGGGGCTCCCAAGAGACCCAGTACTTC

abundance: NA
j_gene: TRBJ2-7
d_gene: TRBD1
v_gene: TRBV15
CDR3aa: CATSRWGPRGTADYEQYF
CDR3nt: TGTGCCACCAGCAGATGGGGGCCGAGAGGGACAGCAGACTACGAGCAGTACTTT

abundance: NA
j_gene: TRBJ2-5
d_gene: TRBD2
v_gene: TRBV25-1
CDR3aa: CASAPAGGMETQYF
CDR3nt: TGTGCCAGCGCCCCTGCGGGAGGGATGGAGACCCAGTACTTC

abundance: NA
j_gene: TRBJ2-3
d_gene: NA
v_gene: TRBV2
CDR3aa: CASTRLGTDTQYF
CDR3nt: TGTGCCAGCACCCGACTTGGCACAGATACGCAGTATTTT

abundance: NA
j_gene: TRBJ2-3
d_gene: NA
v_gene: TRBV7-2
CDR3aa: CASSSVAVPSTDTQYF
CDR3nt: TGTGCCAGCAGCTCGGTAGCGGTTCCTAGCACAGATACGCAGTATTTT

abundance: NA
j_gene: TRBJ2-7
d_gene: NA
v_gene: TRBV29-1
CDR3aa: CSVGVRNGGEQYF
CDR3nt: TGCAGCGTTGGCGTAAGGAACGGGGGCGAGCAGTACTTC

abundance: NA
j_gene: TRBJ1-2
d_gene: TRBD1
v_gene: TRBV11-1
CDR3aa: CASSSYGLVGMPGQLNYGYTF
CDR3nt: TGTGCCAGCAGCTCTTACGGGTTGGTAGGGATGCCGGGACAGCTAAACTATGGCTACACCTTC

abundance: NA
j_gene: TRBJ2-7
d_gene: TRBD2
v_gene: TRBV27
CDR3aa: CASSPSGTESYEQYF
CDR3nt: TGTGCCAGCAGTCCTAGCGGGACGGAATCCTACGAGCAGTACTTC

abundance: NA
j_gene: TRBJ1-2
d_gene: TRBD1
v_gene: TRBV10-3
CDR3aa: CAISDPTGEGHYGYTF
CDR3nt: TGTGCCATCAGTGACCCGACAGGGGAGGGGCACTATGGCTACACCTTC